The present entry profiles one TCR beta chain with its context. Its antigen remains unidentified. This sample is part of a study of blood T cells in healthy people across ages. Overall study findings and caveats: Older individuals had lower TCR beta diversity per million T cells (the decline was roughly linear).

Sample-barcoded 5' priming and a J-beta primer mix drove a second PCR of 7 to 11 cycles. MiXCR was run by TCRdb on the 5' RACE reads, yielding one entry per CDR3 protein. The sample lists 1.5 million or so distinct CDR3 sequences, approximately 38% occurring once. Trimming pared 5 bases from V and 1 base from J, leaving 12 bases between. The germline V gene has CDR1 MNHEY and CDR2 SMNVEV (reference sequence). This CDR3 comprises 14 residues. This TCR derives from a woman between 18 and 29 years old in good health. Specimen: blood. This chain uses TRBV27 with TRBJ2-7; D gene uncertain. The CDR3 reads CASSTGRGSYEQYF. The CDR3 nucleotides read TGTGCCAGCAGTACGGGCCGCGGATCCTACGAGCAGTACTTC.